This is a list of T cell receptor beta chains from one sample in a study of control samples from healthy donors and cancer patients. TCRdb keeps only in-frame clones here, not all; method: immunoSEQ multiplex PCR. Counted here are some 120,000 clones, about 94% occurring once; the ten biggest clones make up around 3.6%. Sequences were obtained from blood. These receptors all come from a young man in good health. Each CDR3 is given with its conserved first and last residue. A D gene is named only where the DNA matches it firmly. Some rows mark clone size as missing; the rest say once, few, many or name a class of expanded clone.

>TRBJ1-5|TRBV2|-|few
TGTGCCAGCAGTGGCGATAATCAGCCCCAGCATTTT
CASSGDNQPQHF
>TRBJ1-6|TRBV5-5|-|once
TGTGCCAGCAGCATCGGACCCACGAATTCACCCCTCCACTTT
CASSIGPTNSPLHF
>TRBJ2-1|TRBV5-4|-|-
TGTGCCAGCAGCTCTGGAGGACTCCTCAATGAGCAGTTCTTC
CASSSGGLLNEQFF
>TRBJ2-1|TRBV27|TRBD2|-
TGTGCCAGCAGTTCCTCCCCCCTTAGCGGGGGTACCTTGGATGAGCAGTTCTTC
CASSSSPLSGGTLDEQFF
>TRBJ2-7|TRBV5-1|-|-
TGCGCCAGCAGCTTGCAGGTAGCCTACGAGCAGTACTTC
CASSLQVAYEQYF
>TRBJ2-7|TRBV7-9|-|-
TGTGCCAGCAGCGACCCGAGCAGATCCACCTACGAGCAGTACTTC
CASSDPSRSTYEQYF
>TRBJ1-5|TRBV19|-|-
TGTGCCAGTAGTACGCGAGGTAGCAATCAGCCCCAGCATTTT
CASSTRGSNQPQHF
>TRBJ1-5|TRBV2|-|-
TGTGCCAGCAGTGTAGGGCCGGATCAGCCCCAGCATTTT
CASSVGPDQPQHF
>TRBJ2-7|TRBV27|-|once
TGTGCCAGCAGTCCGGACTGGAGGAGGGGTGTGTCGACCTACGAGCAGTACTTC
CASSPDWRRGVSTYEQYF
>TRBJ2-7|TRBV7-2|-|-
TGTGCCAGCAGCTTGGGGGTTCCCACCTACGAGCAGTACTTC
CASSLGVPTYEQYF
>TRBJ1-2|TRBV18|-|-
TGTGCCAGCTCACCACAATCAACAGCCTATGGCTACACCTTC
CASSPQSTAYGYTF
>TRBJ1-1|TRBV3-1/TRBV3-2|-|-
TGTGCCAGCAGCCAAGATAAGTGGGAGGGAAGGGCTTGGACTGAAGCTTTCTTT
CASSQDKWEGRAWTEAFF
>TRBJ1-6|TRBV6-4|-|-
TGTGCCAGCAGTGACTCGATGGACAGTAATTCACCCCTCCACTTT
CASSDSMDSNSPLHF